Each of the 3 T cell receptor beta chains below was sequenced from the same sample in a study of T cells in placental villitis. Summary of the overall study and its limitations: Villitis of unknown etiology placentae showed higher clonality than controls (median 0.057 versus 0.006, p=0.0025), indicating clonal expansion.

The immunoSEQ v4 bias-controlled multiplex PCR assay, performed blinded to group allocation, was used to amplify TCR-beta CDR3 regions from genomic DNA. The table was pulled from immuneACCESS by TCRdb, which kept in-frame rearrangements only. Such tables lose some clones; where checked, under half of the loss comes from unresolved V genes, and the rest has no known cause. This sample holds about 1,500 clones; over 65% were observed only once. Clones ranked in the top ten supply about 13% of the sample. These TCRs are of unknown antigen specificity. Sample: placental tissue containing maternal and fetal cells. Receptor source: a human patient with villitis of unknown etiology; the placental T cells may come from both mother and fetus.

The chain couples TRBV19 to TRBJ2-3, with 12 bases identical to TRBD2. The CDR3 loop spans 15 amino acids. The V and J ends lost 5 bases and 6 bases, in that order; junction bases with no gene match: 6. Germline V CDR1 and CDR2: LNHDA, SQIVND (reference sequence). The CDR3 sequence: CASSAGLAGRDTQYF. DNA for the CDR3: TGTGCCAGTAGTGCCGGACTAGCGGGAAGGGATACGCAGTATTTT.

The V call is TRBV6-5, the J call TRBJ1-2, with D hard to call. The CDR3 runs 13 residues. Germline CDR1 is MNHEY and CDR2 is SVGAGI. Between the trimmed V and J ends, which lost 2 bases and 5 bases, there was a span of 9 bases. The CDR3: CASSYRGRYGYTF. The CDR3 DNA reads as TGTGCCAGCAGTTACCGAGGACGGTATGGCTACACCTTC.

V and J are TRBV28 and TRBJ2-1; 10 bases match TRBD2. The CDR3 runs to 16 residues. Germline loops: CDR1 MDHEN, CDR2 SYDVKM. The junction had 5 bases not matched to a gene; V was cut back by 4 bases and J by 2 bases. The CDR3 region is CASSSPAGGPYNEQFF. CDR3 nucleotides: TGTGCCAGCAGTTCACCAGCGGGAGGGCCCTACAATGAGCAGTTCTTC.